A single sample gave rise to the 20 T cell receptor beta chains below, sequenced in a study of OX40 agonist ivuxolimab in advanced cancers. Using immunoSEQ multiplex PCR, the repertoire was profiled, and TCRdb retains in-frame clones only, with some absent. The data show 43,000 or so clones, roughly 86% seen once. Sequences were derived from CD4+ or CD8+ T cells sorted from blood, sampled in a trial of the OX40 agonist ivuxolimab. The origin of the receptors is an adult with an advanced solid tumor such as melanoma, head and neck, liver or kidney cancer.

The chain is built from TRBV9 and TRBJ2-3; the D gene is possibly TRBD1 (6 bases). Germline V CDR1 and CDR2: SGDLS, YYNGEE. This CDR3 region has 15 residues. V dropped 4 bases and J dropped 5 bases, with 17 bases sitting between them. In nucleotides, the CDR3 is TGTGCCAGCAGCAATGGGCAGGGGCGGGTAGATACGCAGTATTTT. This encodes CASSNGQGRVDTQYF.

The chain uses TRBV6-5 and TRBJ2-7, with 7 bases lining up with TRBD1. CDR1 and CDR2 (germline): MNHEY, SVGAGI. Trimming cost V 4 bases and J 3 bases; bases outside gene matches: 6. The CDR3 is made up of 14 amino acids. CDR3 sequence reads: CASSWDRDSYEQYF. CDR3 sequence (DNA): TGTGCCAGCAGTTGGGACCGGGACAGCTACGAGCAGTACTTC.

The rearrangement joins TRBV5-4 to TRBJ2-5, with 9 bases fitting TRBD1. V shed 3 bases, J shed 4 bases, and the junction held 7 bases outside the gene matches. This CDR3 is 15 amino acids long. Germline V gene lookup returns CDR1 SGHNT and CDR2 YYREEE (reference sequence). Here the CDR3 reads CASSSGTGLLETQYF. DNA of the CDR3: TGTGCCAGCAGCTCCGGGACAGGGCTTTTAGAGACCCAGTACTTC.

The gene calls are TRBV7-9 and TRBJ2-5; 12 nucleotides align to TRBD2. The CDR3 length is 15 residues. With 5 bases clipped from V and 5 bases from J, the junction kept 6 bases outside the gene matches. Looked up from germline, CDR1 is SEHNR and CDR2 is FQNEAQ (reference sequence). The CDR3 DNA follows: TGTGCCAGCAGCCTGACTAGCGGGAGTTCTGAGACCCAGTACTTC. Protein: CASSLTSGSSETQYF.

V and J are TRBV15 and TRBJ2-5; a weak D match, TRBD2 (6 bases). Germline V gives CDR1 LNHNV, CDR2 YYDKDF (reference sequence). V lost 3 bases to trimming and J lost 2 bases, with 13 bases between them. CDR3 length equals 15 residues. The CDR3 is CATSRGGVGQETQYF. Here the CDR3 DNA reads TGTGCCACCAGCAGGGGGGGAGTTGGGCAAGAGACCCAGTACTTC.

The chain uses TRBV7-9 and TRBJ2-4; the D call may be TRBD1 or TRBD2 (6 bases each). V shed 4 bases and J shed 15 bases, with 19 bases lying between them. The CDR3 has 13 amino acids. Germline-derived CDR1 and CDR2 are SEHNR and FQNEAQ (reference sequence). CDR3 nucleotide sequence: TGTGCCAGCAGCTATACGTCGGGGGCCCCTCCGTACTTC. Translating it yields CASSYTSGAPPYF.

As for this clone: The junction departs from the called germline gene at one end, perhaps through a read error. Written as DNA, the CDR3 is TGCGCCAGCAGCTTGGTCCTGAGGACAGGGGAACACCGGGGAGCTGTTTTT. This encodes CASSLVLRTGEHRGAVF. The chain is built from TRBV5-1 and TRBJ2-2, with 9 bases that match TRBD1. The CDR3 runs to 17 residues. CDR1 SGHRS and CDR2 YFSETQ come from the germline V gene.

CDR3 region: CASSTRQGEQYF. Here the CDR3 DNA reads TGTGCCAGTAGTACCCGCCAGGGCGAGCAGTACTTC. The genes are TRBV19 and TRBJ2-7, with D perhaps TRBD1 (5 bases). Trimming took 4 bases from V and 6 from J, leaving 10 bases between them. Germline V gene sequence: CDR1 LNHDA, CDR2 SQIVND (reference sequence). The CDR3 runs 12 residues.

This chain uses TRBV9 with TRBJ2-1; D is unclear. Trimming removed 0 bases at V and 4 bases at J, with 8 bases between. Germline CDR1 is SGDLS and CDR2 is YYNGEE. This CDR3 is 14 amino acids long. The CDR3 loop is CASSVEVQYNEQFF. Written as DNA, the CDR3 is TGTGCCAGCAGCGTAGAGGTCCAATACAATGAGCAGTTCTTC. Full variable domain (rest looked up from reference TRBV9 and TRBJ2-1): DSGVTQTPKHLITATGQRVTLRCSPRSGDLSVYWYQQSLDQGLQFLIQYYNGEERAKGNILERFSAQQFPDLHSELNLSSLELGDSALYFCASSVEVQYNEQFFGPGTRLTVL.

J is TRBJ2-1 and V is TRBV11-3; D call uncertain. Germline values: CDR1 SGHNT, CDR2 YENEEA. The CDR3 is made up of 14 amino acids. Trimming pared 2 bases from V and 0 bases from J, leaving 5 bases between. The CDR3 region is CASSLTGSYNEQFF. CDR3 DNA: TGTGCCAGCAGCTTAACGGGCTCCTACAATGAGCAGTTCTTC. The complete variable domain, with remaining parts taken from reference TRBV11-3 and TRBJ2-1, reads EAGVVQSPRYKIIEKKQPVAFWCNPISGHNTLYWYLQNLGQGPELLIRYENEEAVDDSQLPKDRFSAERLKGVDSTLKIQPAELGDSAVYLCASSLTGSYNEQFFGPGTRLTVL.

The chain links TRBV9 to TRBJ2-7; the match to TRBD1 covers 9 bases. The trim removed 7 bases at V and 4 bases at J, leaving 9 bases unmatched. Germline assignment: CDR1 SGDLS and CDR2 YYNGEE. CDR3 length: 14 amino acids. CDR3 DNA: TGTGCCAGCGGTAGGGACAGGGAAGCTTACGAGCAGTACTTC. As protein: CASGRDREAYEQYF.

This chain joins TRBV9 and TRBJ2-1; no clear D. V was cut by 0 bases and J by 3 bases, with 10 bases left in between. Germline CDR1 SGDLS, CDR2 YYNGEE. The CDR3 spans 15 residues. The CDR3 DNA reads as TGTGCCAGCAGCGTAGAAAAGGGAAACTACAATGAGCAGTTCTTC. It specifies CASSVEKGNYNEQFF.

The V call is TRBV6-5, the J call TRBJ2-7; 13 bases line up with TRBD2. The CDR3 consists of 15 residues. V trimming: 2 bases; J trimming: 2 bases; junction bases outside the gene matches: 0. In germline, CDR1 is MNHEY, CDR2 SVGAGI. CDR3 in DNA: TGTGCCAGCAGTTACGGACTAGCGGGAGCCTACGAGCAGTACTTC. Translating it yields CASSYGLAGAYEQYF.

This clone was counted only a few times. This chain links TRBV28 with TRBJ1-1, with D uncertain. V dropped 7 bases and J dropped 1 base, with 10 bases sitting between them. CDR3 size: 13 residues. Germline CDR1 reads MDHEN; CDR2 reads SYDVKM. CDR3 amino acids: CASTELQNTEAFF. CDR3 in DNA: TGTGCCAGCACCGAACTCCAGAACACTGAAGCTTTCTTT.

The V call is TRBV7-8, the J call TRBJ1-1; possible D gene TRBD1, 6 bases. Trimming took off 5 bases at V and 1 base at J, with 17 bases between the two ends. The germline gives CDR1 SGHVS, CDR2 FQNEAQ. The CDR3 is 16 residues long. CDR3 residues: CASSTRTVSWNTEAFF. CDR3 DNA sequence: TGTGCCAGCAGCACCCGGACAGTCTCCTGGAACACTGAAGCTTTCTTT.

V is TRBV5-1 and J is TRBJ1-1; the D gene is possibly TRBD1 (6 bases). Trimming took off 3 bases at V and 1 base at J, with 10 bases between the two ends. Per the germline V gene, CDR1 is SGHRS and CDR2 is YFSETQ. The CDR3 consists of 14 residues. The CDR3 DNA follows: TGCGCCAGCAGCTATACACAGGGGAACACTGAAGCTTTCTTT. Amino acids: CASSYTQGNTEAFF.

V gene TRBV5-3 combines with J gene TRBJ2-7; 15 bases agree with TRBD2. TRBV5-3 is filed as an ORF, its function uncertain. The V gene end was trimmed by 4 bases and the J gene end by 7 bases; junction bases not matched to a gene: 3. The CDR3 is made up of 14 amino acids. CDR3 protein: CARSVGTSGGEQYF. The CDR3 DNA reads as TGTGCCAGAAGCGTCGGGACTAGCGGGGGGGAGCAGTACTTC.

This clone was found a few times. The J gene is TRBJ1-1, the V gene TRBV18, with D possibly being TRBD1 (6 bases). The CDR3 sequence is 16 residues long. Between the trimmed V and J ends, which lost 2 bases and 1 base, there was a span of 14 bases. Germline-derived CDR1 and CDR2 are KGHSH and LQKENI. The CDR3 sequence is CASSPGRGVENTEAFF. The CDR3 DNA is TGTGCCAGCTCACCAGGCAGGGGTGTGGAGAACACTGAAGCTTTCTTT.

The CDR3 is CASSDSRPYRTEAFF. The CDR3 bases are TGTGCCAGCAGTGATAGTAGGCCGTATCGCACTGAAGCTTTCTTT. The V gene is TRBV6-1, the J gene TRBJ1-1; D is uncertain. This CDR3 spans 15 amino acids. The germline gives CDR1 MNHNS, CDR2 SASEGT. V lost 3 bases and J 4 bases, leaving 15 bases between the germline ends.

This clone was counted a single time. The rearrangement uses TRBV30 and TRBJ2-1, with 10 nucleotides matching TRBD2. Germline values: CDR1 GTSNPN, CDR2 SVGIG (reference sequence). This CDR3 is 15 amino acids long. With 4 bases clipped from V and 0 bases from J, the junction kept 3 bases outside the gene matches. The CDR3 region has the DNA TGTGCCTGGACCCCTAGCGGGGGCTCCTACAATGAGCAGTTCTTC. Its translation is CAWTPSGGSYNEQFF.